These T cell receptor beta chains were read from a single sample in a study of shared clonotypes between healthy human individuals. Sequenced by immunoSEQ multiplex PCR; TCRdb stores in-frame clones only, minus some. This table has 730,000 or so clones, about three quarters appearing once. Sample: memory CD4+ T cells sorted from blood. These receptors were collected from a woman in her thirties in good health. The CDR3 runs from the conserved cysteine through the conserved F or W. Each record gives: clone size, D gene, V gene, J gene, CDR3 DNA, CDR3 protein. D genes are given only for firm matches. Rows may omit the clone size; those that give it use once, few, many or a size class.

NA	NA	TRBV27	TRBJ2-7	TGTGCCAGCAGTAGGGCGGGAAGATACGAGCAGTACTTC	CASSRAGRYEQYF
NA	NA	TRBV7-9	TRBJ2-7	TGTGCCAGCAGCCTAGGACAGTTGGGTGAGCAGTACTTC	CASSLGQLGEQYF
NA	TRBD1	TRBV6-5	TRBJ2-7	TGTGCCAGCAGCCGTTCGGGACAGGGGTGGAGCGAGCAGTACTTC	CASSRSGQGWSEQYF
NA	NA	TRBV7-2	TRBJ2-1	TGTGCCAGCAGCCCATCTTGGGGCAATGAGCAGTTCTTC	CASSPSWGNEQFF
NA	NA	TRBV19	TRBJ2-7	TGTGCCAGTAGTAACAGGTCCTCCTACGAGCAGTACTTC	CASSNRSSYEQYF
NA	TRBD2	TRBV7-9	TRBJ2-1	TGTGCCAGCAGCCCATCCCGACTAGCGGGATCCTACAATGAGCAGTTCTTC	CASSPSRLAGSYNEQFF
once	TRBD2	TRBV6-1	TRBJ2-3	TGTGCCAGCAGTGAAAGGGTTAGCGGGAGGGTCGGTACGCAGTATTTT	CASSERVSGRVGTQYF
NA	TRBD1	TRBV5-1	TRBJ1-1	TGCGCCAGCAGGCCCGGGACAGCCAACACTGAAGCTTTCTTT	CASRPGTANTEAFF
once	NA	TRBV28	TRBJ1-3	TGTGCCAGCAGTCCCCCGGGGAGCTCTGGAAACACCATATATTTT	CASSPPGSSGNTIYF
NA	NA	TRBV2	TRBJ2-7	TGTGCCAGCAGTGAAGCTGGGCTACAGTTCTCCTACGAGCAGTACTTC	CASSEAGLQFSYEQYF
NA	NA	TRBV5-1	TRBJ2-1	TGCGCCAGCAGCTCCCTGAGGGCCCGTGAGCAGTTCTTC	CASSSLRAREQFF
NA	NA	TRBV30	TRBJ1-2	TGTGCCTGTACCGACCGCACAGACTATGGCTACACCTTC	CACTDRTDYGYTF
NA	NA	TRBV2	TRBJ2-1	TGTGCCAGCAGTGAAAGGGGGGGCTACAATGAGCAGTTCTTC	CASSERGGYNEQFF
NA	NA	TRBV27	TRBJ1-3	TGTGCCAGCAGTTGGGGGTCGGGGATTGGAAACACCATATATTTT	CASSWGSGIGNTIYF
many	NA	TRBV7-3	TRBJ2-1	TGTGCCAGCAGCCTTCTGACTAGATCCGATGAGCAGTTCTTC	CASSLLTRSDEQFF
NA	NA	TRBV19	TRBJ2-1	TGTGCCAGTAGTATCTCCATGAAGCAGTTCTTC	CASSISMKQFF
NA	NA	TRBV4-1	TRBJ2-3	TGCGCCAGCAGCCAAGGCCCGAGTAGGGTAGTAACAGATACGCAGTATTTT	CASSQGPSRVVTDTQYF
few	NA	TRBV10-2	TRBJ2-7	TGCGCCAGCAGTCAGGTCGGCAACTCCTACGAGCAGTACTTC	CASSQVGNSYEQYF
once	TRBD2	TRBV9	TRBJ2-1	TGTGCCAGCAGCGCTGGGACTAGCGAAGGCGAGCAGTTCTTC	CASSAGTSEGEQFF
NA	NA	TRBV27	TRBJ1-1	TGTGCCAGCAGTTTAGTGTGGGATAGGAGTGAAGCTTTCTTT	CASSLVWDRSEAFF
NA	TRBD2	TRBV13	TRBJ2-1	TGTGCCAGCAGCTTTTGGACTAGCGGGAGAAATGAGCAGTTCTTC	CASSFWTSGRNEQFF
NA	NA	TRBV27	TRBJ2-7	TGTGCCTCCTTGACCCGCTCCCGCGAGCAGTACTTC	CASLTRSREQYF
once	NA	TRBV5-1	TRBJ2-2	TGCGCCAGCAGCTTGGATTTGCAGGGGTTAGGGATTAACACCGGGGAGCTGTTTTTT	CASSLDLQGLGINTGELFF
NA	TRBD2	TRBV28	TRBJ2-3	TGTGCCAGCAGTGGGAGCGGGGCTAGCACAGATACGCAGTATTTT	CASSGSGASTDTQYF
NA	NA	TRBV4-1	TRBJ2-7	TGCGCCAGCAGCCACGGTAGCGTGAGCTCCTACGAGCAGTACTTC	CASSHGSVSSYEQYF
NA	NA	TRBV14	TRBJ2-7	TGTGCCAGCAGCCCCCCCGACTCCTACGAGCAGTACTTC	CASSPPDSYEQYF
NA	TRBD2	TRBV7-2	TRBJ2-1	TGTGCCAGCAGCACCCCTGTTTCAGCGGGAGGGCCGTCGAATGAGCAGTTCTTC	CASSTPVSAGGPSNEQFF
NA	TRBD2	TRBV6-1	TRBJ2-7	TGTGCCAGCGGAGGACTAGCGGGAGAGGACGAGCAGTACTTC	CASGGLAGEDEQYF
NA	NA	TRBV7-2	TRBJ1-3	TGTGCCAGCAGCCCCAGCTTGGGGGGAAACACCATATATTTT	CASSPSLGGNTIYF
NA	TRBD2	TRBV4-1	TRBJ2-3	TGCGCCAGCAGCCAGGGACTAGCGGGAGAAGGTACGCAGTATTTT	CASSQGLAGEGTQYF
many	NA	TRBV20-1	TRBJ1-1	TGCAGTGCAAGGGCCGACACTGAAGCTTTCTTT	CSARADTEAFF
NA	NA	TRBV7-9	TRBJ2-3	TGTGCCAGCAGCTTATCGGGGGCAGATACGCAGTATTTT	CASSLSGADTQYF
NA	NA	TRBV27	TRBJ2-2	TGTGCCAGCAGTTTCTGGGGCCGGAGGGAGCTGTTTTTT	CASSFWGRRELFF
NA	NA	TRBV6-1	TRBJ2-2	TGTGCCAGCACATTGGGGGTAACCACCGGGGAGCTGTTTTTT	CASTLGVTTGELFF
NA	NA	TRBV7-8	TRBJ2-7	TGTGCCAGCAGTCCCGAGCGGCCCCACGAGCAGTACTTC	CASSPERPHEQYF
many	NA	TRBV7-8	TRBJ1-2	TGTGCCAGCAGCTTTGACCGCTCCTATGGCTACACCTTC	CASSFDRSYGYTF
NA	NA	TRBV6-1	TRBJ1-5	TGTGCCAGCAGGGCAGGGGTAAGATTTCAGCCCCAGCATTTT	CASRAGVRFQPQHF